This T cell receptor beta chain was observed in a study of blood T cell repertoires in COVID-19. The method was immunoSEQ multiplex PCR; TCRdb's version includes in-frame clones alone and lacks a portion of them. Counted here are 130,000 or so clones, roughly four fifths occurring once; the ten biggest clones make up 10% to 15%. From germline, CDR1 is SQVTM and CDR2 ANQGSEA. Deletions cut 7 bases from V and 1 base from J, with 7 bases between. The CDR3 contains 12 residues. This TCR was sampled from a woman aged 60-75 years with acute or convalescent COVID-19. Sequencing input: peripheral blood. The chain uses TRBV29-1 and TRBJ2-2; possibly TRBD1 for D (5 bases). CDR3 nucleotide sequence: TGCAGCGCTGGACAGAACACCGGGGAGCTGTTTTTT. This encodes CSAGQNTGELFF.